These 13 T cell receptor beta chains share one sample of origin, sequenced in a study of T-cell memory formation after mild COVID-19. TCRdb passed the 5' RACE reads through MiXCR, listing each CDR3 protein once. The table shows 580,000 or so distinct CDR3 sequences, with 17% occurring only once. The specimen was PBMCs or a T cell subset sorted from them (not recorded which). These TCRs come from an adult woman who had mild COVID-19 (a few samples of this study predate the infection). Cell type and time point are not known.

This clonotype was observed at least ten times. The chain is built from TRBV12-3 or TRBV12-4 and TRBJ2-1; 8 bases align to TRBD2. J was trimmed by 4 bases and V by 3 bases; bases with no gene match: 2. The CDR3 consists of 14 residues. The CDR3 sequence is CASSFSSGYNEQFF. The CDR3 DNA follows: TGTGCCAGCAGTTTCTCTAGCGGGTACAATGAGCAGTTCTTC.

This clonotype was counted a few times. The rearrangement joins TRBV12-3 or TRBV12-4 to TRBJ1-5; TRBD1 is a possible D gene (6 bases). Trimming shortened V by 5 bases and J by 0 bases, and 11 bases separated the two germline ends. This CDR3 region has 15 residues. The CDR3, as DNA: TGTGCCAGCAGTCGAGGGACATATAGCAATCAGCCCCAGCATTTT. Translating it yields CASSRGTYSNQPQHF.

The chain couples TRBV11-2 to TRBJ2-1; 14 positions match TRBD2. Trimming cost V 2 bases and J 13 bases; bases outside gene matches: 10. CDR1 SGHAT and CDR2 FQNNGV come from the germline V gene. This CDR3 has 16 residues. CDR3 sequence: CASSLRGLAGVNQQFF. The CDR3 region has the DNA TGTGCCAGCAGCTTACGGGGACTAGCGGGAGTGAATCAACAGTTCTTC.

This clonotype was picked up a small number of times. The chain joins TRBV5-8 to TRBJ2-3; 8 bases map to TRBD1. Unmatched junction bases numbered 4, after V lost 0 bases and J lost 7 bases. Germline CDR1 SGHTS, CDR2 YDEGEE. The CDR3 is made up of 14 amino acids. The CDR3 nucleotides read TGTGCCAGCAGCTTGGGACAGGGGTTATATACGCAGTATTTT. Protein: CASSLGQGLYTQYF.

This sequence joins TRBV6-2 or TRBV6-3 and TRBJ2-7, with no clear D. Germline loops: CDR1 MNHEY, CDR2 SVGEGT. V shed 1 base and J shed 2 bases, with 6 bases lying between them. The CDR3 is 13 residues long. The CDR3 DNA follows: TGTGCCAGCAGTTACTACCCCACCTACGAGCAGTACTTC. This gives the protein CASSYYPTYEQYF.

This clonotype was found a few times. The genes are TRBV7-2 and TRBJ2-5; TRBD1 is a possible D gene (6 bases). V lost 4 bases to trimming and J lost 4 bases, with 16 bases between them. CDR1 SGHTA and CDR2 FQGNSA come from the germline V gene. The CDR3 is made up of 15 amino acids. DNA for the CDR3: TGTGCCAGCAGCTCGAGTGGGACAATTAGAGAGACCCAGTACTTC. Its protein is CASSSSGTIRETQYF.

This clonotype has more than one count but fewer than ten. V and J are TRBV19 and TRBJ2-2; a possible D gene is TRBD2 (6 bases). This CDR3 region has 16 residues. CDR1 and CDR2 (germline): LNHDA, SQIVND (reference sequence). Between the trimmed V and J ends, which lost 1 base and 6 bases, there was a span of 15 bases. The CDR3 DNA sequence: TGTGCCAGTAGTATAGGGCAGGGCGGCGGGGCCGGGGAGCTGTTTTTT. Protein: CASSIGQGGGAGELFF.

This sequence joins TRBV7-8 and TRBJ1-1; no clear D gene. Per germline, CDR1 SGHVS and CDR2 FQNEAQ. With 5 bases removed from V and 1 base from J, the gap between germline ends came to 14 bases. The CDR3 covers 15 residues. Here the CDR3 reads CASSPRQNPNTEAFF. The CDR3 DNA follows: TGTGCCAGCAGCCCCCGACAAAACCCGAACACTGAAGCTTTCTTT.

Details on this clonotype: The junction departs from the called germline gene at one end, perhaps through a read error. CDR3 in amino acids: CSSSQILGHNYGYTF. The CDR3 region has the DNA TGTTCCAGCAGCCAGATCTTGGGCCATAACTATGGCTACACCTTC. This rearrangement joins TRBV4-2 to TRBJ1-2; no definite D call. Germline V gene lookup returns CDR1 LGHNA and CDR2 YNFKEQ. The CDR3 is 15 residues long.

The chain recombines TRBV18 with TRBJ2-3; D is possibly TRBD2 (7 bases). Germline CDR1 KGHSH, CDR2 LQKENI. The CDR3 consists of 15 residues. V lost 2 bases to trimming and J lost 2 bases, with 11 bases between them. In DNA, the CDR3 is TGTGCCAGCTCACCAGCGGGGGCCGACACAGATACGCAGTATTTT. This gives the protein CASSPAGADTDTQYF. Together with reference TRBV18 and TRBJ2-3, the CDR3 gives the full variable domain: NAGVMQNPRHLVRRRGQEARLRCSPMKGHSHVYWYRQLPEEGLKFMVYLQKENIIDESGMPKERFSAEFPKEGPSILRIQQVVRGDSAAYFCASSPAGADTDTQYFGPGTRLTVL.

This clonotype was recorded a few times. The chain is built from TRBV30 and TRBJ1-1; D is unclear. CDR3 length: 14 residues. Trimming removed 2 bases from V and 1 base from J, with 11 bases in between. Germline loops: CDR1 GTSNPN, CDR2 SVGIG (reference sequence). The DNA of the CDR3 is TGTGCCTGGAGTTCCCCCGGGGAGAACACTGAAGCTTTCTTT. Translating gives CAWSSPGENTEAFF.

A few counts support this clonotype. The CDR3 bases are TGTGCCATCAGTGTCGGGGACAGAGTCGGGGGCAATGAGCAGTTCTTC. This gives the protein CAISVGDRVGGNEQFF. The chain carries TRBV10-3 and TRBJ2-1, with D tentatively TRBD1 (7 bases). Germline CDR1 ENHRY, CDR2 SYGVKD. The CDR3 extends over 16 amino acids. Trimming shortened V by 4 bases and J by 6 bases, and 19 bases separated the two germline ends.

This rearrangement joins TRBV4-3 to TRBJ2-7, with D uncertain. CDR3 length: 14 amino acids. The germline gives CDR1 LGHNA, CDR2 YSLEER. V was shortened by 4 bases and J by 2 bases, with 12 bases between the two germline ends. As DNA, the CDR3 is TGCGCCAGCAGCCTCTTCCCCGGCCCCTACGAGCAGTACTTC. It specifies CASSLFPGPYEQYF.